These 18 T cell receptor beta chains were sequenced from one sample in a study of blood T cell repertoires in COVID-19. The assay was immunoSEQ multiplex PCR, and TCRdb's table has in-frame clones only and misses some. Of about 180,000 clones in the sample, approximately 86% were seen once. Source material: peripheral blood. Receptor source: a man in his forties or fifties with active or convalescent COVID-19.

This rearrangement joins TRBV27 to TRBJ1-4; weak D call: TRBD1 (6 bases). Germline CDR1 is MNHEY and CDR2 is SMNVEV (reference sequence). The CDR3 runs to 12 residues. V was cut by 6 bases and J by 6 bases, with 8 bases left in between. The DNA for the CDR3 is TGTGCCAGCAGGCAGGGGTATGAAAAACTGTTTTTT. Protein sequence: CASRQGYEKLFF.

The chain couples TRBV9 to TRBJ2-1; D is ambiguous. CDR3 size: 15 residues. The germline CDR1 and CDR2 sequences are SGDLS and YYNGEE. V gave up 0 bases and J gave up 0 bases, with 7 bases separating them. CDR3 coding DNA: TGTGCCAGCAGCGTAGATCCCGGCTCCTACAATGAGCAGTTCTTC. This gives the protein CASSVDPGSYNEQFF. Combining the CDR3 with reference TRBV9 and TRBJ2-1 gives the whole variable domain DSGVTQTPKHLITATGQRVTLRCSPRSGDLSVYWYQQSLDQGLQFLIQYYNGEERAKGNILERFSAQQFPDLHSELNLSSLELGDSALYFCASSVDPGSYNEQFFGPGTRLTVL.

The gene calls are TRBV7-9 and TRBJ1-6; perhaps TRBD1 as D (6 bases). CDR1 and CDR2 from the germline V gene are SEHNR and FQNEAQ (reference sequence). This CDR3 spans 15 amino acids. Trimming took off 6 bases at V and 9 bases at J, with 18 bases between the two ends. CDR3 sequence (DNA): TGTGCCAGCAGACAAGGGGGGGGAAGTGGTTCACCCCTCCACTTT. It codes for CASRQGGGSGSPLHF.

This chain links TRBV12-5 with TRBJ2-5; D gene uncertain. Germline-derived CDR1 and CDR2 are LGHNT and FRNRAP. The CDR3 sequence is 11 residues long. The V and J ends lost 2 bases and 5 bases respectively, with 3 bases between them. CDR3 protein: CASGLHETQYF. In nucleotides, the CDR3 is TGTGCTAGTGGTTTGCATGAGACCCAGTACTTC.

V is TRBV5-1 and J is TRBJ2-7; 8 nucleotides match TRBD1. J lost 3 bases, V lost 0 bases, and 2 bases had no gene match. The CDR3 spans 14 residues. Germline V gene lookup returns CDR1 SGHRS and CDR2 YFSETQ. This CDR3 is CASSLEQGGYEQYF. The CDR3 DNA reads TGCGCCAGCAGCTTGGAACAGGGGGGCTACGAGCAGTACTTC.

A single count supports this clone. The chain couples TRBV7-2 to TRBJ1-2; TRBD1 might be the D (5 bases). CDR1 is SGHTA, CDR2 FQGNSA, per germline. V was clipped by 3 bases and J by 7 bases, with 15 bases between them. This CDR3 spans 14 amino acids. In DNA, the CDR3 is TGTGCCAGCAGCTTTTCCCCCGGGGGGGGTGGCTACACCTTC. This gives the protein CASSFSPGGGGYTF.

This chain links TRBV6-6 with TRBJ2-2, with 11 bases matching TRBD1. This CDR3 comprises 16 residues. In germline, CDR1 is MNHNY, CDR2 SVGAGI (reference sequence). Trimming took 4 bases from V and 5 from J; bases not matched to a gene: 6. As DNA, the CDR3 is TGTGCCAGCAGTTCCCGGACAGGGGGCGATACCGGGGAGCTGTTTTTT. Protein sequence: CASSSRTGGDTGELFF.

This clone was counted between two and nine times. This chain connects TRBV14 to TRBJ1-1; 12 nucleotides agree with TRBD1. Germline CDR1 is SGHDN and CDR2 is FVKESK. There are 18 residues in the CDR3. V trimming: 2 bases; J trimming: 0 bases; junction bases outside the gene matches: 7. Here the CDR3 reads CASSQLPGQGAVNTEAFF. For the CDR3, the DNA is TGTGCCAGCAGCCAACTTCCGGGACAGGGGGCGGTGAACACTGAAGCTTTCTTT.

CDR3 coding DNA: TGTGCCAGCAGCTGGGACTCCGGGGAGCTGTTTTTT. Translating it yields CASSWDSGELFF. The chain links TRBV5-6 to TRBJ2-2, with D perhaps matching TRBD2 (6 bases). V lost 3 bases to trimming and J lost 6 bases, with 6 bases between them. The CDR3 is made up of 12 amino acids. The germline V gene encodes CDR1 SGHDT and CDR2 YYEEEE.

The chain joins TRBV19 to TRBJ2-5; D call uncertain. Germline-derived CDR1 and CDR2 are LNHDA and SQIVND (reference sequence). CDR3 length: 14 amino acids. The V end was cut by 4 bases, the J end by 0 bases, with 9 bases between. CDR3 in amino acids: CASSKARNQETQYF. As DNA, the CDR3 is TGTGCCAGTAGTAAAGCGAGGAACCAAGAGACCCAGTACTTC.

The genes are TRBV27 and TRBJ1-5; D gene uncertain. Germline CDR1 and CDR2: MNHEY and SMNVEV (reference sequence). This CDR3 comprises 14 residues. V lost 6 bases to trimming and J lost 6 bases, with 15 bases between them. The chain's CDR3 is CASSRTGSGQPQHF. CDR3 DNA: TGTGCCAGCAGCCGTACGGGGTCCGGTCAGCCCCAGCATTTT.

V usage is TRBV6-5 and J usage is TRBJ1-5; D is undetermined. CDR1 and CDR2 from the germline V gene are MNHEY and SVGAGI. This CDR3 contains 15 residues. V was shortened by 3 bases and J by 2 bases, with 11 bases between the two germline ends. DNA of the CDR3: TGTGCCAGCAGTTATGTTCGCGGAGGCAATCAGCCCCAGCATTTT. Encoded protein: CASSYVRGGNQPQHF.

V and J are TRBV12-5 and TRBJ2-4; perhaps TRBD1 as D (6 bases). This CDR3 has 15 amino acids. Trimming pared 5 bases from V and 4 bases from J, leaving 15 bases between. Germline V CDR1 and CDR2: LGHNT, FRNRAP. CDR3 protein: CASGPPDSTKNIQYF. In DNA, the CDR3 is TGTGCTAGTGGTCCACCGGACAGTACTAAAAACATTCAGTACTTC.

The rearrangement links TRBV7-9 to TRBJ2-5, with TRBD1 matching over 10 bases. The CDR3 extends over 14 amino acids. The V gene end was trimmed by 5 bases and the J gene end by 4 bases; junction bases not matched to a gene: 4. Germline CDR1 and CDR2: SEHNR and FQNEAQ (reference sequence). The CDR3 region is CASSGQGGGETQYF. The CDR3 DNA sequence: TGTGCCAGCAGCGGACAGGGGGGAGGAGAGACCCAGTACTTC.

The genes are TRBV29-1 and TRBJ1-4; 8 bases map to TRBD1. This CDR3 has 13 residues. Germline CDR1 and CDR2: SQVTM and ANQGSEA. J gave up 7 bases and V 7 bases, and 8 bases lay outside the gene matches. The CDR3 here is CSAEQGGGEKLFF. The DNA for the CDR3 is TGCAGCGCCGAACAGGGGGGAGGTGAAAAACTGTTTTTT.

This clone was picked up many times. The chain recombines TRBV4-1 with TRBJ1-2; TRBD1 matches at 12 bases. The germline gives CDR1 MGHRA, CDR2 YSYEKL. The CDR3 extends over 14 amino acids. Losses at the gene ends were 4 bases for V and 8 bases for J; bases not matched to a gene: 5. DNA of the CDR3: TGCGCCAGCAGCCCGGGACAGGGGGCGCTGGGCTACACCTTC. It is translated as CASSPGQGALGYTF.

This clone was observed once. The rearrangement joins TRBV7-9 to TRBJ1-3; D ambiguous. V was pared by 11 bases and J by 2 bases, with 13 bases between. Per the germline V gene, CDR1 is SEHNR and CDR2 is FQNEAQ (reference sequence). This CDR3 contains 13 residues. The CDR3 sequence: CADALQAGNTIYF. The CDR3 nucleotides are TGTGCCGACGCCCTTCAGGCTGGAAACACCATATATTTT. Supplemented by reference TRBV7-9 and TRBJ1-3, the full variable domain reads DTGVSQNPRHKITKRGQNVTFRCDPISEHNRLYWYRQTLGQGPEFLTYFQNEAQLEKSRLLSDRFSAERPKGSFSTLEIQRTEQGDSAMYLCADALQAGNTIYFGEGSWLTVV.

The chain combines TRBV5-3 with TRBJ1-3; D gene unclear. TRBV5-3 is an ORF, and what it does is uncertain. The V end was cut by 6 bases, the J end by 0 bases, with 16 bases between. The CDR3 has 16 amino acids. CDR3 amino acids: CARTYNWESSGNTIYF. CDR3 DNA sequence: TGTGCCAGAACCTACAATTGGGAGTCCTCTGGAAACACCATATATTTT.